Below, 14 T cell receptor beta chains from the same sample are listed, as sequenced in a study of CD4 and CD8 cells across lung adenocarcinoma regions. Via MiXCR, TCRdb re-called the PCR reads, giving one row per CDR3 protein. Altogether some 7,600 distinct CDR3 sequences are present, roughly 44% being singletons, with the ten largest covering over 95%. Sequenced material: CD8+ T cells from the center of a lung tumor. The origin of the receptors is a male donor with lung adenocarcinoma. The CD4 and CD8 labels of this study may be unreliable.

This clonotype was counted many times. The V gene is TRBV4-2, the J gene TRBJ2-5; TRBD2 might be the D (5 bases). V was pared by 1 base and J by 11 bases, with 14 bases between. Germline V gene lookup returns CDR1 LGHNA and CDR2 YNFKEQ. CDR3 length equals 13 residues. CDR3 coding DNA: TGTGCCAGCAGCCAAGTAATAGTAGCGAGTCAGTACTTC. Translating gives CASSQVIVASQYF.

A single count supports this clonotype. The chain uses TRBV6-1 and TRBJ2-1; D may be TRBD1 (5 bases). Germline V gives CDR1 MNHNS, CDR2 SASEGT. V lost 6 bases, J lost 5 bases, and 11 bases lay in between. The CDR3 has 13 amino acids. This CDR3 is CASSPPRDNEQFF. The CDR3 nucleotides read TGTGCCAGCAGCCCCCCCAGGGACAATGAGCAGTTCTTC.

A note on this clonotype: The junction shows a germline mismatch at one end, possibly a read error. This rearrangement joins TRBV9 to TRBJ2-4, with D perhaps matching TRBD2 (6 bases). The CDR3 is 13 residues long. Germline assignment: CDR1 SGDLS and CDR2 YYNGEE. The CDR3 reads CAWRRGGKNTQYF. Written as DNA, the CDR3 is TGCGCCTGGAGGCGGGGAGGCAAAAACACGCAGTACTTC.

This clonotype was observed at least ten times. V is TRBV27 and J is TRBJ2-2; no firm D call. Deletions cut 5 bases from V and 0 bases from J, with 19 bases between. CDR1 MNHEY and CDR2 SMNVEV come from the germline V gene (reference sequence). The CDR3 covers 18 residues. CDR3 in DNA: TGTGCCAGCAGTGTACCTCTTCGGACGGAGACGAACACCGGGGAGCTGTTTTTT. Its translation is CASSVPLRTETNTGELFF.

The V gene is TRBV4-1, the J gene TRBJ1-6, with no clear D. CDR3 size: 13 residues. V was trimmed by 1 base and J by 9 bases, leaving 7 bases between them. The germline V gene has CDR1 MGHRA and CDR2 YSYEKL. This CDR3 reads CASSQVEVSPLHF. In DNA form, the CDR3 reads TGCGCCAGCAGCCAAGTTGAGGTTTCACCCCTCCACTTT.

This clonotype appeared many times. The chain carries TRBV7-2 and TRBJ2-3; D call uncertain. The CDR3 is 11 residues long. Trimming took 5 bases from V and 7 from J, leaving 7 bases between them. Germline CDR1 SGHTA, CDR2 FQGNSA. CDR3 amino acids: CASSQRYTQYF. The CDR3 bases are TGTGCCAGCAGCCAGAGGTATACGCAGTATTTT.

The chain is built from TRBV6-1 and TRBJ2-1; the match to TRBD2 covers 9 bases. This CDR3 has 16 residues. Germline V lookup: CDR1 MNHNS, CDR2 SASEGT. The V gene end was trimmed by 1 base and the J gene end by 4 bases; junction bases not matched to a gene: 5. CDR3 amino acids: CASSEGPSGIYNEQFF. CDR3 coding DNA: TGTGCCAGCAGTGAAGGCCCTAGCGGGATATACAATGAGCAGTTCTTC.

Worth noting for this clonotype: One end of the junction varies from germline; a read error may be responsible. V gene TRBV7-6 combines with J gene TRBJ2-4; TRBD1 is a possible D gene (5 bases). The CDR3 has 17 amino acids. The V gene's germline CDR1 is SGHVS and CDR2 FNYEAQ. The CDR3: CASSLAVGRWGKNMQYF. CDR3 bases: TGTGCCAGCAGCTTAGCGGTGGGGCGGTGGGGCAAAAACATGCAGTACTTC.

This clonotype came up a few times. The rearrangement links TRBV10-2 to TRBJ2-1; 9 bases align to TRBD1. From germline, CDR1 is WSHSY and CDR2 SAAADI. This CDR3 has 13 amino acids. After removal of 10 bases from V and 5 bases from J, the junction contained 6 bases not matched to a gene. This chain's CDR3 is CAIRTGADNEQFF. CDR3 DNA: TGCGCCATCAGGACAGGGGCGGACAATGAGCAGTTCTTC.

This clonotype came up many times. This CDR3 reads CASRWANTQYF. DNA of the CDR3: TGTGCCAGCAGATGGGCCAATACGCAGTATTTT. J is TRBJ2-3 and V is TRBV6-1; D gene ambiguous. This CDR3 is built from 11 residues. Per the germline V gene, CDR1 is MNHNS and CDR2 is SASEGT. Trimming stripped 6 bases from V and 7 bases from J, with 8 bases between.

This chain connects TRBV6-1 to TRBJ2-1, with 8 nucleotides matching TRBD2. This CDR3 spans 14 amino acids. Per germline, CDR1 MNHNS and CDR2 SASEGT. V was pared by 4 bases and J by 10 bases, with 9 bases of the junction left unmatched. The CDR3 DNA follows: TGTGCCAGCAGTGTAGCGGGATACTCCTACGAGCAGTTCTTC. Amino acids: CASSVAGYSYEQFF.

Many counts were recorded for this clonotype. This sequence joins TRBV6-6 and TRBJ2-7; 9 bases align to TRBD1. The CDR3 contains 15 residues. The trim removed 2 bases at V and 0 bases at J, leaving 2 bases unmatched. Germline assignment: CDR1 MNHNY and CDR2 SVGAGI (reference sequence). The CDR3 reads CASSYDRGSSYEQYF. CDR3 in DNA: TGTGCCAGCAGTTACGACAGGGGGAGCTCCTACGAGCAGTACTTC.

There are a few counts of this clonotype. The CDR3 protein is CASSPEVRAFYGYTF. CDR3 sequence (DNA): TGTGCCAGCTCCCCCGAAGTCAGGGCCTTCTATGGCTACACCTTC. The chain uses TRBV18 and TRBJ1-2, with D perhaps TRBD1 (5 bases). Germline loops: CDR1 KGHSH, CDR2 LQKENI. The CDR3 totals 15 residues. The V and J ends lost 6 bases and 4 bases respectively, with 18 bases between them.

The rearrangement uses TRBV6-5 and TRBJ1-1; TRBD1 might be the D (5 bases). This CDR3 comprises 17 residues. Germline CDR1 is MNHEY and CDR2 is SVGAGI. V was shortened by 2 bases and J by 0 bases, with 16 bases between the two germline ends. For the CDR3, the DNA is TGTGCCAGCAGTTACGCAGGCGGAGGGACCATGAACACTGAAGCTTTCTTT. Encoded protein: CASSYAGGGTMNTEAFF.